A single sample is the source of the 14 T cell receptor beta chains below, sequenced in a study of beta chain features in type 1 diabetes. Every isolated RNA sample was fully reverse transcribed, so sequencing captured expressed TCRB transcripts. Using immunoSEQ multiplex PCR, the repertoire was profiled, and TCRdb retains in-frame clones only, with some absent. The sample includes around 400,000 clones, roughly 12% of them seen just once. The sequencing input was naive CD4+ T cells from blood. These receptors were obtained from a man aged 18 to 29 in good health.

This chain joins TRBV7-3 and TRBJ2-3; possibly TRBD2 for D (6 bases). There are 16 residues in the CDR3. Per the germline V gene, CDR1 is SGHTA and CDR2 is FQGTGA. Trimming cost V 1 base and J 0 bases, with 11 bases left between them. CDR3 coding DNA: TGTGCCAGCAGCTTAATTGGGGACTCTAGCACAGATACGCAGTATTTT. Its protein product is CASSLIGDSSTDTQYF.

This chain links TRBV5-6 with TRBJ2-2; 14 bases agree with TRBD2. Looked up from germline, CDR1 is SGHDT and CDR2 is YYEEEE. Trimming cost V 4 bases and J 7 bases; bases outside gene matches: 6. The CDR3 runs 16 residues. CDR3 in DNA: TGTGCCAGCAGCCACGGACTAGCGGGAGGTGACGGGGAGCTGTTTTTT. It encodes CASSHGLAGGDGELFF.

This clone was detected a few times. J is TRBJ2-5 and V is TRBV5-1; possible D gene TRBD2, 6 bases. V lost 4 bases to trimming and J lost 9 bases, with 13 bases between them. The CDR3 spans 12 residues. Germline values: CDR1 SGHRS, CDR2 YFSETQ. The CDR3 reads CASSPRGEAQYF. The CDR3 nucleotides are TGCGCCAGCAGCCCGCGAGGGGAGGCCCAGTACTTC.

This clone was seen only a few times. The CDR3 loop reads CASSLEEGTEAFF. In DNA, the CDR3 is TGTGCCAGCAGCTTGGAGGAGGGCACTGAAGCTTTCTTT. This chain connects TRBV5-4 to TRBJ1-1; D gene ambiguous. There are 13 residues in the CDR3. The germline gives CDR1 SGHNT, CDR2 YYREEE (reference sequence). Trimming shortened V by 0 bases and J by 4 bases, and 7 bases separated the two germline ends.

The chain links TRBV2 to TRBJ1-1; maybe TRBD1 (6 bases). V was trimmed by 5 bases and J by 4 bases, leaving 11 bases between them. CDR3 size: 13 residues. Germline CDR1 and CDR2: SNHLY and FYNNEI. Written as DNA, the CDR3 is TGTGCCAGCAGTCAGGACAGATCCACTGAAGCTTTCTTT. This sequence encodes CASSQDRSTEAFF.

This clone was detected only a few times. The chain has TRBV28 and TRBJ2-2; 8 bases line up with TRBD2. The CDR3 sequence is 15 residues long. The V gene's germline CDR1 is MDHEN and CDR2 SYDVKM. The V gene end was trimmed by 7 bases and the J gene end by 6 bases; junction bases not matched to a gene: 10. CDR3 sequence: CASTGLAPLSGELFF. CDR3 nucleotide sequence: TGTGCCAGCACCGGACTAGCCCCTTTGTCCGGGGAGCTGTTTTTT.

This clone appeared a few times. CDR3 in DNA: TGTGCCAGCATATTTAGCGGGAGTCCAGAGACCCAGTACTTC. Its protein product is CASIFSGSPETQYF. The V call is TRBV18, the J call TRBJ2-5; 9 nucleotides agree with TRBD2. This CDR3 is built from 14 residues. From germline, CDR1 is KGHSH and CDR2 LQKENI. Losses at the gene ends were 8 bases for V and 4 bases for J; bases not matched to a gene: 8.

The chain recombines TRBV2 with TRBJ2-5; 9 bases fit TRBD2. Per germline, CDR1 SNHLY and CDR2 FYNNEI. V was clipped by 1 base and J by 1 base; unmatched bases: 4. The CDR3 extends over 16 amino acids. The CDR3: CASSEGGGLAQETQYF. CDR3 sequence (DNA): TGTGCCAGCAGTGAAGGGGGGGGACTAGCCCAAGAGACCCAGTACTTC.

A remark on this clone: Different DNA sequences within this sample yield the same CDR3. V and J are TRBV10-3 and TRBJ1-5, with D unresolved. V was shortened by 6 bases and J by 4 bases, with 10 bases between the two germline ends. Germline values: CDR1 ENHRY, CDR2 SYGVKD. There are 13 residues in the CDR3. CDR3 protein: CAIRAGLNQPQHF. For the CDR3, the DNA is TGTGCCATCAGGGCAGGCTTGAATCAGCCCCAGCATTTT.

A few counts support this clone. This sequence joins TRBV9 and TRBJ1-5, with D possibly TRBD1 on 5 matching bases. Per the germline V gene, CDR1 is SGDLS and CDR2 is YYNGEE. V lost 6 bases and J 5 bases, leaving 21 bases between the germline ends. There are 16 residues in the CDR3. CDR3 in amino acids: CASTPGGGTVDQPQHF. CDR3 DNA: TGTGCCAGCACCCCCGGGGGGGGGACTGTCGATCAGCCCCAGCATTTT.

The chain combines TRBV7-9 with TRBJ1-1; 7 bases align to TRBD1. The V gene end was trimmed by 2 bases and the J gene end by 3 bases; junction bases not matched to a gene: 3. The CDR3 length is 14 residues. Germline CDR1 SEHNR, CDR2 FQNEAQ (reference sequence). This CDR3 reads CASSLTDRDTEAFF. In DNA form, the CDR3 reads TGTGCCAGCAGCTTAACCGACAGGGACACTGAAGCTTTCTTT.

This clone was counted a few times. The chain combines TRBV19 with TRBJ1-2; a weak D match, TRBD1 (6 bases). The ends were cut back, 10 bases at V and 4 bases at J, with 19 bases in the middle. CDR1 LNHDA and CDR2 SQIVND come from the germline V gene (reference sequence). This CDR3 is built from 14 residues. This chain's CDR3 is CATTDSPLFYGYTF. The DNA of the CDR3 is TGTGCCACGACGGACAGTCCCCTTTTCTATGGCTACACCTTC. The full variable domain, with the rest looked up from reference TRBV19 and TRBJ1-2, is DGGITQSPKYLFRKEGQNVTLSCEQNLNHDAMYWYRQDPGQGLRLIYYSQIVNDFQKGDIAEGYSVSREKKESFPLTVTSAQKNPTAFYLCATTDSPLFYGYTFGSGTRLTVV.

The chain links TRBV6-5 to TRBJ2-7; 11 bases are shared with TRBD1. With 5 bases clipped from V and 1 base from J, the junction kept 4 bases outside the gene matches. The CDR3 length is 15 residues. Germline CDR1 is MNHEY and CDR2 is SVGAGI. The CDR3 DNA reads TGTGCCAGCAGTCGGACAGGGGGCCTTTCCTACGAGCAGTACTTC. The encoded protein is CASSRTGGLSYEQYF.

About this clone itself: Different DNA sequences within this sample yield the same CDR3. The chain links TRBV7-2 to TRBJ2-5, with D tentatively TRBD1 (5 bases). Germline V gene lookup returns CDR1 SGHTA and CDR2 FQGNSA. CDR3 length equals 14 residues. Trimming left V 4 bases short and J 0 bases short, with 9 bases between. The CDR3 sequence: CASSSDRYQETQYF. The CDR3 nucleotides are TGTGCCAGCAGCTCTGACAGATACCAAGAGACCCAGTACTTC.